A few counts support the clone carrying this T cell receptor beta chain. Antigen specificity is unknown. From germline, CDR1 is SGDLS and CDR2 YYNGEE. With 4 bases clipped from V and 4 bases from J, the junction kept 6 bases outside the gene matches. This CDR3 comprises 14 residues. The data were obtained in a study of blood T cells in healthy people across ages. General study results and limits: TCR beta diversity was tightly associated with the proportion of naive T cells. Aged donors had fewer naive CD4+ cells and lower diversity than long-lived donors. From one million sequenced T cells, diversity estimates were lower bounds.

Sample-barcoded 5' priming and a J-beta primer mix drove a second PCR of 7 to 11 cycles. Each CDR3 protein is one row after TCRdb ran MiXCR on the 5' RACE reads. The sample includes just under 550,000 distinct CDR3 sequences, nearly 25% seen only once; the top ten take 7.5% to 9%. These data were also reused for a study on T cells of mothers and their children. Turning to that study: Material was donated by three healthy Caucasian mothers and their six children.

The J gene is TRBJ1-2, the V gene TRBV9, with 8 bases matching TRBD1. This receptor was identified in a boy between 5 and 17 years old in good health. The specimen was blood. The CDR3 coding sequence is TGTGCCAGCAGCCTGGACAGGGAAATCTATGGCTACACCTTC. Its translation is CASSLDREIYGYTF.